Following are 17 T cell receptor beta chains from one sample sequenced in a study of OX40 agonist ivuxolimab in advanced cancers. Only in-frame clones appear in the TCRdb table, and some are missing; sequencing was by immunoSEQ multiplex PCR. The sample has about 86,000 clones; more than 80% are singletons. The material sequenced was CD4+ or CD8+ T cells sorted from blood, taken in a trial of the OX40 agonist ivuxolimab. The source of these receptors is an adult with an advanced solid tumor such as melanoma, head and neck, liver or kidney cancer.

This clone came up a few times. The gene calls are TRBV19 and TRBJ1-4; D is uncertain. The ends were cut back, 7 bases at V and 8 bases at J, with 20 bases in the middle. CDR3 length: 15 residues. CDR1 and CDR2 from the germline V gene are LNHDA and SQIVND (reference sequence). CDR3 bases: TGTGCCAGTAAATGGAACGCGGGTCCGTGGGAAAAACTGTTTTTT. This translates into CASKWNAGPWEKLFF.

This chain uses TRBV28 with TRBJ1-5; possibly TRBD1 for D (6 bases). CDR3 length: 14 residues. V lost 8 bases, J lost 5 bases, and 16 bases lay in between. Germline V gives CDR1 MDHEN, CDR2 SYDVKM. The CDR3 coding sequence is TGTGCCAGCGGGGGCGGGGGGGCGCATCAGCCCCAGCATTTT. Translation gives CASGGGGAHQPQHF.

This clone was observed a single time. This chain uses TRBV7-6 with TRBJ2-3, with a weak D call TRBD2 (6 bases). This CDR3 has 15 residues. V was clipped by 1 base and J by 0 bases, with 8 bases between them. Germline-derived CDR1 and CDR2 are SGHVS and FNYEAQ. The CDR3 DNA follows: TGTGCCAGCAGCTTAGGCGGGACTAGCACAGATACGCAGTATTTT. It specifies CASSLGGTSTDTQYF.

This chain uses TRBV27 with TRBJ1-1, with D tentatively TRBD1 (5 bases). The CDR3 runs 12 residues. Trimming removed 8 bases from V and 5 bases from J, with 12 bases in between. CDR1 is MNHEY, CDR2 SMNVEV, per germline (reference sequence). CDR3 loop: CASQAGGTEAFF. CDR3 bases: TGTGCCAGCCAGGCGGGGGGTACTGAAGCTTTCTTT.

The chain couples TRBV6-5 to TRBJ1-4, with D unclear. CDR1 is MNHEY and CDR2 is SVGAGI in the germline V gene. This CDR3 spans 14 amino acids. Trimming cost V 6 bases and J 4 bases, with 12 bases left between them. This chain's CDR3 is CASRHDTFNEKLFF. The CDR3 nucleotides read TGTGCCAGCAGGCACGACACCTTTAATGAAAAACTGTTTTTT.

In its sample, this clone was seen once. The chain carries TRBV15 and TRBJ2-1; D gene unclear. Germline lookup yields CDR1 LNHNV and CDR2 YYDKDF (reference sequence). V lost 0 bases and J 0 bases, leaving 6 bases between the germline ends. The CDR3 covers 15 residues. The CDR3 sequence is CATSREWSSYNEQFF. CDR3 nucleotide sequence: TGTGCCACCAGCAGAGAGTGGAGCTCCTACAATGAGCAGTTCTTC.

V gene TRBV7-9 combines with J gene TRBJ1-1, with D tentatively TRBD1 (5 bases). This CDR3 comprises 17 residues. V was pared by 5 bases and J by 0 bases, with 19 bases between. In germline, CDR1 is SEHNR, CDR2 FQNEAQ (reference sequence). Written as DNA, the CDR3 is TGTGCCAGCAGCCCATTGGTGGGGGACGGAGTGAACACTGAAGCTTTCTTT. Encoded protein: CASSPLVGDGVNTEAFF.

This chain links TRBV4-1 with TRBJ2-5; tentatively, D is TRBD1 (5 bases). Germline-derived CDR1 and CDR2 are MGHRA and YSYEKL. The CDR3 length is 14 residues. The ends were cut back, 2 bases at V and 5 bases at J, with 12 bases in the middle. The CDR3 reads CASSQNQGWETQYF. CDR3 DNA: TGCGCCAGCAGCCAAAACCAGGGTTGGGAGACCCAGTACTTC.

The chain couples TRBV29-1 to TRBJ2-7; a weak D match, TRBD1 (5 bases). Trimming pared 6 bases from V and 0 bases from J, leaving 18 bases between. CDR3 length: 15 amino acids. CDR1 and CDR2 (germline): SQVTM, ANQGSEA. CDR3 DNA sequence: TGCAGCGTGGTTGTGCCGCAGGGAAGCTCCTACGAGCAGTACTTC. Protein: CSVVVPQGSSYEQYF.

This sequence joins TRBV19 and TRBJ1-4, with unresolved D. V lost 0 bases, J lost 6 bases, and 14 bases lay in between. The CDR3 covers 16 residues. Germline CDR1 is LNHDA and CDR2 is SQIVND (reference sequence). The CDR3 protein is CASSIELGFSDEKLFF. CDR3 DNA: TGTGCCAGTAGTATAGAATTGGGGTTTTCGGATGAAAAACTGTTTTTT. Full variable domain (outside the CDR3, taken from reference TRBV19 and TRBJ1-4): DGGITQSPKYLFRKEGQNVTLSCEQNLNHDAMYWYRQDPGQGLRLIYYSQIVNDFQKGDIAEGYSVSREKKESFPLTVTSAQKNPTAFYLCASSIELGFSDEKLFFGSGTQLSVL.

This clone came up once. As DNA, the CDR3 is TGTGCCAGCAGTGAAGAAGGGACGGATCTGAACACTGAAGCTTTCTTT. Residues: CASSEEGTDLNTEAFF. This chain uses TRBV6-1 with TRBJ1-1, with D tentatively TRBD1 (5 bases). This CDR3 is 16 amino acids long. CDR1 is MNHNS, CDR2 SASEGT, per germline. With 1 base removed from V and 0 bases from J, the gap between germline ends came to 12 bases.

V and J are TRBV29-1 and TRBJ2-7; TRBD2 might be the D (5 bases). Germline V lookup: CDR1 SQVTM, CDR2 ANQGSEA. V lost 1 base and J 5 bases, leaving 9 bases between the germline ends. The CDR3 is 12 amino acids. The CDR3 bases are TGCAGCGTTGAAGGTCGGGGAAACGAGCAGTACTTC. It codes for CSVEGRGNEQYF.

The chain uses TRBV15 and TRBJ1-4, with D unresolved. V lost 0 bases and J lost 3, with 11 bases in between. In germline, CDR1 is LNHNV, CDR2 YYDKDF (reference sequence). The CDR3 length is 16 residues. The CDR3 sequence: CATSRDYGEANEKLFF. For the CDR3, the DNA is TGTGCCACCAGCAGAGATTACGGGGAGGCTAATGAAAAACTGTTTTTT.

The V call is TRBV30, the J call TRBJ2-1; D uncertain. Trimming stripped 7 bases from V and 7 bases from J, with 20 bases between. This CDR3 has 14 residues. The V gene's germline CDR1 is GTSNPN and CDR2 SVGIG (reference sequence). The CDR3 DNA reads TGTGCCTCGTTCCCCGGACCGCGTGGTAATGAGCAGTTCTTC. Residues: CASFPGPRGNEQFF. Variable domain in full (rest from reference TRBV30 and TRBJ2-1): SQTIHQWPATLVQPVGSPLSLECTVEGTSNPNLYWYRQAAGRGLQLLFYSVGIGQISSEVPQNLSASRPQDRQFILSSKKLLLSDSGFYLCASFPGPRGNEQFFGPGTRLTVL.

This sequence joins TRBV19 and TRBJ2-7; D not certain. Germline V CDR1 and CDR2: LNHDA, SQIVND (reference sequence). V lost 1 base and J lost 2, with 6 bases in between. There are 13 residues in the CDR3. CDR3 nucleotide sequence: TGTGCCAGTAGTATAGGGCCTGCCTACGAGCAGTACTTC. Its translation is CASSIGPAYEQYF. The complete variable domain, with remaining parts taken from reference TRBV19 and TRBJ2-7, reads DGGITQSPKYLFRKEGQNVTLSCEQNLNHDAMYWYRQDPGQGLRLIYYSQIVNDFQKGDIAEGYSVSREKKESFPLTVTSAQKNPTAFYLCASSIGPAYEQYFGPGTRLTVT.

The rearrangement uses TRBV9 and TRBJ2-3; 11 bases line up with TRBD2. V shed 4 bases, J shed 0 bases, and the junction held 4 bases outside the gene matches. Germline V gene data show CDR1 as SGDLS and CDR2 as YYNGEE. CDR3 length equals 16 residues. CDR3 DNA sequence: TGTGCCAGCAGCATTCTAGCGGGAGGAAGCACAGATACGCAGTATTTT. It codes for CASSILAGGSTDTQYF.

CDR3 nucleotides: TGTGCCAGCAGTTTCTACCGGACCAGCGGGAGGAGGGAGCAGTACTTC. Translated: CASSFYRTSGRREQYF. The rearrangement joins TRBV6-5 to TRBJ2-7; 9 bases line up with TRBD2. The length of the CDR3 is 16 residues. Per germline, CDR1 MNHEY and CDR2 SVGAGI. Losses at the gene ends were 4 bases for V and 7 bases for J; bases not matched to a gene: 14.